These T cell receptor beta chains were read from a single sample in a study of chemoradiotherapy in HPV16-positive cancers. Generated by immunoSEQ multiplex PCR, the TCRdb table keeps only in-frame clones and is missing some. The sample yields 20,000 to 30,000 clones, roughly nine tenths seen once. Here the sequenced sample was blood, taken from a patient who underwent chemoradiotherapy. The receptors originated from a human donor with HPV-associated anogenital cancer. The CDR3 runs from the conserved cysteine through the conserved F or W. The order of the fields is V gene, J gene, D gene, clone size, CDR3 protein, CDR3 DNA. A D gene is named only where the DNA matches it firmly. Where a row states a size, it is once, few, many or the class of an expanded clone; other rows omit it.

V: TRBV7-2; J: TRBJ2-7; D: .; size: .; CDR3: CASSSGAGTQYF; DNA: TGTGCCAGCAGCTCAGGCGCGGGGACGCAGTACTTC
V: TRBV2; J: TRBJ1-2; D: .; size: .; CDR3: CASSAGTGNYGYTF; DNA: TGTGCCAGCAGTGCTGGGACGGGTAACTATGGCTACACCTTC
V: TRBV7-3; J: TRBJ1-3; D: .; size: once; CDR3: CASSLSSSGNTIYF; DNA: TGTGCCAGCAGCTTAAGCAGCTCTGGAAACACCATATATTTT
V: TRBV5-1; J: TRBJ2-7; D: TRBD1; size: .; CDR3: CASSFGTGREQYF; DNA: TGCGCCAGCAGCTTTGGGACAGGGAGGGAGCAGTACTTC
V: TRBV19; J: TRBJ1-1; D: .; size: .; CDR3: CASSILTGGLSNTEAFF; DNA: TGTGCCAGTAGTATCCTGACAGGAGGATTATCGAACACTGAAGCTTTCTTT
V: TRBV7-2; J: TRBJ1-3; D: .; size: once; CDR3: CASSFGRVNTIYF; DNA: TGTGCCAGCAGCTTCGGCAGGGTAAACACCATATATTTT
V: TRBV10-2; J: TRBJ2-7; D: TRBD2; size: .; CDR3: CASRTGTSGRLGEQYF; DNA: TGCGCCAGCAGGACCGGGACTAGCGGGAGGTTGGGCGAGCAGTACTTC
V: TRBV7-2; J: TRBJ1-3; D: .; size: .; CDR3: CASSPPPGYSGNTIYF; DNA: TGTGCCAGCAGCCCCCCCCCAGGATACTCTGGAAACACCATATATTTT
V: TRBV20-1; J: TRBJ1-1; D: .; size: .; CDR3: CSARVTEAFF; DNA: TGCAGTGCTAGAGTCACTGAAGCTTTCTTT
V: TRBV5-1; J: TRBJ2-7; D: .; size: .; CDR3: CASSLEPGAYEQYF; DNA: TGCGCCAGCAGCTTGGAGCCCGGAGCCTACGAGCAGTACTTC
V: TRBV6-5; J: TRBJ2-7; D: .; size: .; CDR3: CASSYSTLQGREQYF; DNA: TGTGCCAGCAGTTACTCCACCTTGCAGGGGAGGGAGCAGTACTTC
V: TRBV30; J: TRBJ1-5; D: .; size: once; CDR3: CAWSPAGQPQHF; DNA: TGTGCCTGGAGCCCGGCAGGTCAGCCCCAGCATTTT
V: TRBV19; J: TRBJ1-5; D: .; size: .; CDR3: CASRARDINSNQPQHF; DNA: TGTGCCAGTAGGGCCCGGGACATAAATAGCAATCAGCCCCAGCATTTT
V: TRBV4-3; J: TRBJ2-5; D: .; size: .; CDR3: CASSQDSPFGMRGTQYF; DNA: TGCGCCAGCAGCCAAGATTCCCCGTTCGGGATGCGAGGGACCCAGTACTTC
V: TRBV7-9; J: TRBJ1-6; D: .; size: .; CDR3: CASSSYHSPLHF; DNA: TGTGCCAGCAGCTCCTATCATTCACCCCTCCACTTT
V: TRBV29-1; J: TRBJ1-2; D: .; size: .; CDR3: CSVDGLAGLLYGYTF; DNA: TGCAGCGTTGACGGGCTGGCGGGTCTTCTGTATGGCTACACCTTC
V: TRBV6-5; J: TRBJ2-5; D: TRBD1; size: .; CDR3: CASSYAGQGETQYF; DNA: TGTGCCAGCAGTTACGCCGGACAGGGAGAGACCCAGTACTTC
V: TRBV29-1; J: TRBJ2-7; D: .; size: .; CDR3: CSVGDGVYEQYF; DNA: TGCAGCGTTGGGGACGGCGTCTACGAGCAGTACTTC
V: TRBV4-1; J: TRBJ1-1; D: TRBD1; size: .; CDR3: CASSHQPGQGAFSTEAFF; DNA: TGCGCCAGCAGCCATCAACCGGGACAGGGGGCTTTCAGCACTGAAGCTTTCTTT
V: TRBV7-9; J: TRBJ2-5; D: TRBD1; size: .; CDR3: CASSLAGQGETQYF; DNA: TGTGCCAGCAGCTTAGCTGGACAGGGCGAGACCCAGTACTTC
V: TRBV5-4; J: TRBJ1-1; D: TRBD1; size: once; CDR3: CASSPGGQYMNTEAFF; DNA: TGTGCCAGCAGCCCAGGGGGTCAGTACATGAACACTGAAGCTTTCTTT
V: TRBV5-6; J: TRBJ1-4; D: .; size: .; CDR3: CASSFSYQGPVFF; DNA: TGTGCCAGCAGCTTCAGTTATCAGGGACCCGTGTTTTTT
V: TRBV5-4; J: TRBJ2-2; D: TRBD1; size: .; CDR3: CASSFGTGANTGELFF; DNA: TGTGCCAGCAGCTTCGGAACAGGGGCGAACACCGGGGAGCTGTTTTTT
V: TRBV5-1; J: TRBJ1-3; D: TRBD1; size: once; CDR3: CASSSTGGNTIYF; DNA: TGCGCCAGCAGCTCGACAGGGGGAAACACCATATATTTT
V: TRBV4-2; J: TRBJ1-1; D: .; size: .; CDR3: CASSQYHTNTEAFF; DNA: TGTGCCAGCAGCCAATATCATACGAACACTGAAGCTTTCTTT
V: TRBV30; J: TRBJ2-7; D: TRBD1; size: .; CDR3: CAWAGQGAYEQYF; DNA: TGTGCCTGGGCGGGACAGGGGGCGTACGAGCAGTACTTC
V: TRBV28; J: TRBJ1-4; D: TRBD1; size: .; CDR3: CASSSGTENEKLFF; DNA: TGTGCCAGCAGTTCCGGGACAGAGAATGAAAAACTGTTTTTT
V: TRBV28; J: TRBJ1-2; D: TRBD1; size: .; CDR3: CASLSQGFDGYTF; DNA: TGTGCCAGTCTATCACAGGGGTTCGATGGCTACACCTTC
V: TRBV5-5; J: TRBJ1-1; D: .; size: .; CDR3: CASSGRATGRTMNTEAFF; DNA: TGTGCCAGCAGCGGCCGAGCAACAGGGCGAACGATGAACACTGAAGCTTTCTTT
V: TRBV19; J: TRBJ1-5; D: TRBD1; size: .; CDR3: CASSTSGQGNQPQHF; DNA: TGTGCCAGTAGTACTTCGGGACAGGGCAATCAGCCCCAGCATTTT
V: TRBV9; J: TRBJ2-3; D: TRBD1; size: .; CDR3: CASSGNQGGITDTQYF; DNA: TGTGCCAGCAGCGGGAACCAAGGGGGCATAACAGATACGCAGTATTTT
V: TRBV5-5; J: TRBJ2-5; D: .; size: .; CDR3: CASSRTVGETQYF; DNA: TGTGCCAGCAGCAGGACAGTTGGAGAGACCCAGTACTTC
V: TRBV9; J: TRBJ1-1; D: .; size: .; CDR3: CASSVTPSPTEAFF; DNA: TGTGCCAGCAGCGTAACCCCCTCTCCCACTGAAGCTTTCTTT
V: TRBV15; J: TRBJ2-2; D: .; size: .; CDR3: CATSRDPGLANTGELFF; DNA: TGTGCCACCAGCAGAGATCCGGGACTGGCCAACACCGGGGAGCTGTTTTTT
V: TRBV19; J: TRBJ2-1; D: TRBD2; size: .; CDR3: CASKFGGLAWDEQFF; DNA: TGTGCCAGTAAATTCGGGGGACTAGCGTGGGATGAGCAGTTCTTC
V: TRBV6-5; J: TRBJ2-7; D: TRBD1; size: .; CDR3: CASRSRDRDEQYF; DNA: TGTGCCAGCAGATCCCGGGACAGGGACGAGCAGTACTTC
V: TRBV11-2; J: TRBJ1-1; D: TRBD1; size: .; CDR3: CASSLEQGDLLNTEAFF; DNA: TGTGCCAGCAGCTTAGAACAGGGGGACCTTTTGAACACTGAAGCTTTCTTT
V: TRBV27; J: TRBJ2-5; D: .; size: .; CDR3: CASSFTAQETQYF; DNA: TGTGCCAGCAGTTTTACGGCTCAAGAGACCCAGTACTTC
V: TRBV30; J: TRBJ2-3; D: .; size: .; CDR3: CAWRAGDTQYF; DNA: TGTGCCTGGAGGGCCGGGGATACGCAGTATTTT
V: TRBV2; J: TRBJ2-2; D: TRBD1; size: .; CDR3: CASSPISGQGANTGELFF; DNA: TGTGCCAGCAGCCCCATATCCGGACAGGGGGCGAACACCGGGGAGCTGTTTTTT
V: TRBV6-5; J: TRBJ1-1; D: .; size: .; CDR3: CASSLGVEAFF; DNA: TGTGCCAGCAGTTTGGGGGTTGAAGCTTTCTTT
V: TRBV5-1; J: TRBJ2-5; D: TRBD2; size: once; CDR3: CASSHGLAVQETQYF; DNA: TGCGCCAGCAGCCATGGACTAGCGGTACAAGAGACCCAGTACTTC
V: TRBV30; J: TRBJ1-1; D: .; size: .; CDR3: CAWSPDGLNTEAFF; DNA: TGTGCCTGGAGTCCCGACGGCCTGAACACTGAAGCTTTCTTT
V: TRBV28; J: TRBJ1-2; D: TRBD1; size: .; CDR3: CASSFPTLDRLYGYTF; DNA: TGTGCCAGCAGTTTCCCGACCCTGGACAGGTTGTATGGCTACACCTTC
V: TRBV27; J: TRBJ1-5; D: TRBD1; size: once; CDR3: CASRDRGRASNQPQHF; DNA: TGTGCCAGCAGGGACAGGGGCCGGGCTTCCAATCAGCCCCAGCATTTT
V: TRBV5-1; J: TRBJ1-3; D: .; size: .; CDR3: CASSLGESGVGNTIYF; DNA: TGCGCCAGCAGCCTGGGTGAATCGGGGGTCGGAAACACCATATATTTT
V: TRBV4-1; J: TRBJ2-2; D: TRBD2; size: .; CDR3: CASSQALSGGLLNTGELFF; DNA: TGCGCCAGCAGCCAAGCCCTTAGCGGGGGCCTTTTGAACACCGGGGAGCTGTTTTTT
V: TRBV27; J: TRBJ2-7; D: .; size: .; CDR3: CASSLEKGNYEQYF; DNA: TGTGCCAGCAGTTTGGAGAAGGGGAACTACGAGCAGTACTTC
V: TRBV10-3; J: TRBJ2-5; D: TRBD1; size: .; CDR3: CAIEGAPGETQYF; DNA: TGTGCCATCGAGGGGGCGCCCGGAGAGACCCAGTACTTC
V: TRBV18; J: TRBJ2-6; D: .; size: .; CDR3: CASSPGVQGPPGANVLTF; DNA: TGTGCCAGCTCACCAGGGGTCCAGGGTCCCCCTGGGGCCAACGTCCTGACTTTC
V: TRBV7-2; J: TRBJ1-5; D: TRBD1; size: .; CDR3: CASSLGGGGQPQHF; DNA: TGTGCCAGCAGCTTAGGAGGGGGCGGTCAGCCCCAGCATTTT
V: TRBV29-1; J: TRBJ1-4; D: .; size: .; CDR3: CSVEGGSTNEKLFF; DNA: TGCAGCGTTGAAGGAGGATCAACTAATGAAAAACTGTTTTTT
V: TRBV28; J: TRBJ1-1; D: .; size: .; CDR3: CASIGGIRTEAFF; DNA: TGTGCCAGCATTGGGGGGATCCGCACTGAAGCTTTCTTT
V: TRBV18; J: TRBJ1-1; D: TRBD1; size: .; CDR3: CASSPATGMNTEAFF; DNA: TGTGCCAGCTCACCAGCGACAGGGATGAACACTGAAGCTTTCTTT